One sample yielded the 14 T cell receptor beta chains listed below, sequenced in a study of technical replicates of blood from several donors. Clones were read by immunoSEQ multiplex PCR, and TCRdb kept only the in-frame ones, dropping some. The sample contains about 64,000 clones, around nine tenths of which appear only once. The sample taken for sequencing was PBMCs. The receptor source for this set is a human donor in good health. Some clones in this sample may be carry-over from other donors' samples.

The chain combines TRBV7-9 with TRBJ1-3; TRBD1 aligns across 8 bases. Germline-derived CDR1 and CDR2 are SEHNR and FQNEAQ (reference sequence). The junction had 7 bases not matched to a gene; V was cut back by 6 bases and J by 0 bases. The CDR3 sequence is 16 residues long. The CDR3 reads CASRRTGTFSGNTIYF. Here the CDR3 DNA reads TGTGCCAGCAGACGGACAGGGACTTTCTCTGGAAACACCATATATTTT.

The chain joins TRBV7-2 to TRBJ2-4, with D maybe TRBD2 (6 bases). Germline lookup yields CDR1 SGHTA and CDR2 FQGNSA. The CDR3 sequence is 18 residues long. V shed 4 bases and J shed 0 bases, with 19 bases lying between them. Here the CDR3 reads CASSWGLLADLAKNIQYF. The CDR3 nucleotides are TGTGCCAGCAGCTGGGGCCTTTTAGCGGACCTAGCCAAAAACATTCAGTACTTC.

The V and J genes are TRBV4-2 and TRBJ1-1; D unclear. The CDR3 runs 14 residues. The V and J ends lost 4 bases and 5 bases respectively, with 14 bases between them. Germline V gene data show CDR1 as LGHNA and CDR2 as YNFKEQ. CDR3: CASSPTTGWTEAFF. The CDR3 DNA is TGTGCCAGCAGCCCGACGACGGGTTGGACTGAAGCTTTCTTT.

The chain recombines TRBV7-3 with TRBJ2-7; no firm D call. CDR1 and CDR2 from the germline V gene are SGHTA and FQGTGA. Trimming pared 0 bases from V and 2 bases from J, leaving 14 bases between. The CDR3 extends over 16 amino acids. The CDR3 nucleotides read TGTGCCAGCAGCTTAACGTTTGCGAAACCCCCCTACGAGCAGTACTTC. Protein sequence: CASSLTFAKPPYEQYF.

The chain carries TRBV2 and TRBJ1-6; tentatively, D is TRBD1 (5 bases). Per germline, CDR1 SNHLY and CDR2 FYNNEI. Trimming removed 2 bases from V and 8 bases from J, with 10 bases in between. The CDR3 consists of 14 residues. The CDR3 region is CASSERTSDSPLHF. In nucleotides, the CDR3 is TGTGCCAGCAGTGAAAGGACAAGTGATTCACCCCTCCACTTT. Full variable domain (missing parts from reference TRBV2 and TRBJ1-6): EPEVTQTPSHQVTQMGQEVILRCVPISNHLYFYWYRQILGQKVEFLVSFYNNEISEKSEIFDDQFSVERPDGSNFTLKIRSTKLEDSAMYFCASSERTSDSPLHFGNGTRLTVT.

CDR3 in amino acids: CASTTSDRVHTEAFF. The CDR3 bases are TGTGCCAGCACTACTTCTGACAGGGTTCACACTGAAGCTTTCTTT. The chain has TRBV21-1 and TRBJ1-1; TRBD1 reflects the table's D call only, with no check against the DNA. TRBV21-1 has pseudogene status. The CDR3 consists of 15 residues.

The chain employs TRBV2 and TRBJ2-5, with no clear D. The CDR3 consists of 11 residues. Trimming took 8 bases from V and 5 from J, leaving 9 bases between them. Germline V gives CDR1 SNHLY, CDR2 FYNNEI. The CDR3 DNA reads TGTGCCAGCCGAAGCCTCGAGACCCAGTACTTC. It yields the protein CASRSLETQYF.

The chain carries TRBV5-1 and TRBJ2-5, with 7 bases fitting TRBD2. With V trimmed by 3 bases and J by 0 bases, 2 bases remained unmatched. The CDR3 length is 14 residues. The germline gives CDR1 SGHRS, CDR2 YFSETQ. The CDR3 loop reads CASSWGGHQETQYF. CDR3 DNA: TGCGCCAGCAGCTGGGGGGGTCACCAAGAGACCCAGTACTTC.

The gene calls are TRBV4-1 and TRBJ2-2, with D tentatively TRBD2 (5 bases). CDR1 MGHRA and CDR2 YSYEKL come from the germline V gene. The CDR3 has 15 amino acids. Trimming shortened V by 4 bases and J by 4 bases, and 13 bases separated the two germline ends. The CDR3 sequence: CASSRTSLSTGELFF. The CDR3 DNA reads as TGCGCCAGCAGCCGGACTTCGCTCTCCACCGGGGAGCTGTTTTTT.

The chain combines TRBV6-5 with TRBJ2-7; 12 bases align to TRBD1. Germline V CDR1 and CDR2: MNHEY, SVGAGI. This CDR3 contains 15 residues. Germline trimming cut 2 bases from V and 4 bases from J; bases unmatched to any gene: 3. CDR3 protein: CASSYRDRGPYEQYF. In DNA, the CDR3 is TGTGCCAGCAGTTACCGGGACAGGGGGCCTTACGAGCAGTACTTC.

The chain couples TRBV7-9 to TRBJ2-1, with D possibly matching TRBD1 (5 bases). The V end was cut by 5 bases, the J end by 8 bases, with 19 bases between. Per the germline V gene, CDR1 is SEHNR and CDR2 is FQNEAQ (reference sequence). The CDR3 spans 15 residues. CDR3 amino acids: CASSTLRGAPYEQFF. The CDR3 coding sequence is TGTGCCAGCAGCACGCTTAGGGGCGCCCCGTATGAGCAGTTCTTC.

This clone showed up just once. V is TRBV19 and J is TRBJ2-1; D possibly corresponds to TRBD1 (6 bases). The CDR3 has 17 residues. Germline V gene data show CDR1 as LNHDA and CDR2 as SQIVND (reference sequence). Trimming stripped 1 base from V and 7 bases from J, with 20 bases between. DNA for the CDR3: TGTGCCAGTAGTATAGGGGGGACAAGCCCTGATGGTAATGAGCAGTTCTTC. It codes for CASSIGGTSPDGNEQFF.

The chain recombines TRBV9 with TRBJ2-1; 8 nucleotides align to TRBD2. The germline CDR1 and CDR2 sequences are SGDLS and YYNGEE. Trimming cost V 4 bases and J 3 bases; bases outside gene matches: 9. This CDR3 is 16 amino acids long. DNA for the CDR3: TGTGCCAGCAGCCCGCCGGGGGCGGGAGGCTACAATGAGCAGTTCTTC. This gives the protein CASSPPGAGGYNEQFF.

The J gene is TRBJ2-7, the V gene TRBV19; D is perhaps TRBD2 (5 bases). Trimming left V 5 bases short and J 0 bases short, with 11 bases between. From germline, CDR1 is LNHDA and CDR2 SQIVND (reference sequence). This CDR3 region has 14 residues. CDR3 amino acids: CASSELGSSYEQYF. The DNA for the CDR3 is TGTGCCAGTAGTGAGTTAGGGAGCTCCTACGAGCAGTACTTC.